These 28 T cell receptor beta chains were all obtained from the same sample, sequenced in a study of blood T cell repertoires in COVID-19. Clones were sequenced by immunoSEQ multiplex PCR, and TCRdb holds only the in-frame ones, with some missing. Among 150,000 to 200,000 clones listed, 80% were seen once. Sequencing was done on a sample of peripheral blood. The receptor source for this set is a man between 70 and 80 years old with active or convalescent COVID-19.

The V gene is TRBV7-9, the J gene TRBJ2-3, with D perhaps TRBD1 (6 bases). V lost 2 bases and J lost 1, with 7 bases in between. The length of the CDR3 is 14 residues. From germline, CDR1 is SEHNR and CDR2 FQNEAQ (reference sequence). CDR3 sequence: CASSLRQGTDTQYF. The CDR3 bases are TGTGCCAGCAGCTTACGACAGGGCACAGATACGCAGTATTTT.

The chain has TRBV7-2 and TRBJ1-5; no definite D call. The CDR3 is 13 residues long. From germline, CDR1 is SGHTA and CDR2 FQGNSA. V was cut by 5 bases and J by 9 bases, with 14 bases left in between. CDR3: CASSLRRRSPQHF. In DNA, the CDR3 is TGTGCCAGCAGCCTACGAAGGAGGTCGCCCCAGCATTTT.

J is TRBJ1-1 and V is TRBV10-2, with 7 bases fitting TRBD1. V dropped 6 bases and J dropped 3; count of bases not matched to a gene: 4. The CDR3 has 13 amino acids. CDR1 is WSHSY and CDR2 is SAAADI in the germline V gene. The CDR3 reads CASRIQGDTEAFF. As DNA, the CDR3 is TGCGCCAGCAGGATCCAGGGGGACACTGAAGCTTTCTTT.

The chain couples TRBV30 to TRBJ1-5, with 10 bases lining up with TRBD1. The germline V gene encodes CDR1 GTSNPN and CDR2 SVGIG (reference sequence). V lost 0 bases and J lost 5; bases outside the gene matches: 4. CDR3 length: 15 residues. The CDR3 spells CAWSVRGTGDQPQHF. CDR3 nucleotides: TGTGCCTGGAGTGTACGGGGGACAGGGGATCAGCCCCAGCATTTT.

The CDR3 is CASSEYSGYGYTF. The CDR3 DNA reads TGTGCCAGCAGTGAATACTCAGGATATGGCTACACCTTC. The chain carries TRBV25-1 and TRBJ1-2, with no clear D. This CDR3 is 13 amino acids long. Deletions cut 0 bases from V and 5 bases from J, with 7 bases between. CDR1 and CDR2 from the germline V gene are MGHDK and SYGVNS.

A remark on this clone: The same CDR3 arises from other DNA sequences in this sample as well. The CDR3 sequence: CASSLGAGASGNTIYF. The CDR3 DNA reads as TGCGCCAGCAGCTTGGGGGCAGGGGCCTCGGGAAACACCATATATTTT. This rearrangement joins TRBV5-1 to TRBJ1-3; the D gene is possibly TRBD1 (6 bases). The V end was cut by 0 bases, the J end by 4 bases, with 14 bases between. This CDR3 is 16 amino acids long. The germline gives CDR1 SGHRS, CDR2 YFSETQ.

This clone is a singleton in its sample. This sequence joins TRBV6-5 and TRBJ2-1; perhaps TRBD2 as D (5 bases). The germline V gene has CDR1 MNHEY and CDR2 SVGAGI. V was cut by 5 bases and J by 4 bases, with 12 bases left in between. The CDR3 is 14 residues long. The DNA for the CDR3 is TGTGCCAGCAGTAACCCGCCGGGATACAATGAGCAGTTCTTC. Its protein is CASSNPPGYNEQFF.

This chain connects TRBV2 to TRBJ2-2; 7 bases are shared with TRBD2. The V gene end was trimmed by 7 bases and the J gene end by 7 bases; junction bases not matched to a gene: 15. The CDR3 extends over 16 amino acids. In germline, CDR1 is SNHLY, CDR2 FYNNEI. The CDR3 reads CASKGQAGRGSGELFF. The CDR3 region has the DNA TGTGCCAGCAAGGGTCAAGCGGGAAGGGGTAGCGGGGAGCTGTTTTTT.

The V and J genes are TRBV13 and TRBJ1-1; maybe TRBD1 (5 bases). The CDR3 has 14 amino acids. V lost 5 bases to trimming and J lost 1 base, with 11 bases between them. Germline loops: CDR1 PRHDT, CDR2 FYEKMQ (reference sequence). CDR3: CASSQGVRNTEAFF. CDR3 DNA sequence: TGTGCCAGCAGCCAAGGGGTCAGGAACACTGAAGCTTTCTTT.

The chain carries TRBV5-4 and TRBJ1-6; D not resolved. The CDR3 totals 13 residues. Germline CDR1 and CDR2: SGHNT and YYREEE (reference sequence). V was cut by 4 bases and J by 7 bases, with 9 bases left in between. The CDR3 DNA follows: TGTGCCAGCAGCCCCGTACAGAATTCACCCCTCCACTTT. Its protein product is CASSPVQNSPLHF.

This clone was detected once. The chain's CDR3 is CASSASGGETEAFF. CDR3 bases: TGTGCCAGCAGTGCCTCGGGGGGTGAGACTGAAGCTTTCTTT. This chain uses TRBV6-6 with TRBJ1-1, with D possibly TRBD1 on 5 matching bases. V gave up 5 bases and J gave up 5 bases, with 15 bases separating them. CDR1 and CDR2 from the germline V gene are MNHNY and SVGAGI (reference sequence). This CDR3 spans 14 amino acids.

This chain connects TRBV11-2 to TRBJ2-1; 11 bases agree with TRBD2. The CDR3 has 14 residues. The J segment lost 7 bases and the V segment lost 4 bases, leaving 3 bases of the junction unmatched. The V gene's germline CDR1 is SGHAT and CDR2 FQNNGV. CDR3 region: CASSSWTSGNEQFF. CDR3 bases: TGTGCCAGCAGCTCCTGGACTAGCGGGAATGAGCAGTTCTTC.

The chain is built from TRBV7-3 and TRBJ1-1; TRBD1 matches at 7 bases. J gave up 4 bases and V 5 bases, and 7 bases lay outside the gene matches. CDR1 SGHTA and CDR2 FQGTGA come from the germline V gene. CDR3 length: 14 amino acids. Here the CDR3 reads CASSPTGEVTEAFF. Here the CDR3 DNA reads TGTGCCAGCAGCCCAACAGGGGAGGTCACTGAAGCTTTCTTT.

This chain joins TRBV7-8 and TRBJ2-3, with TRBD2 matching 7 bases. The CDR3 totals 17 residues. Trimming at V came to 0 bases and at J to 0 bases, leaving 6 bases not matched to a gene. From germline, CDR1 is SGHVS and CDR2 FQNEAQ. CDR3 amino acids: CASSLAASGMSTDTQYF. The CDR3 bases are TGTGCCAGCAGCTTAGCGGCTAGCGGTATGAGCACAGATACGCAGTATTTT.

In DNA, the CDR3 is TGTGCCAGCAGCTTATCGGGGAATGCAAACTACGAGCAGTACTTC. This sequence encodes CASSLSGNANYEQYF. The rearrangement joins TRBV7-8 to TRBJ2-7, with D possibly matching TRBD2 (5 bases). The CDR3 spans 15 residues. Germline lookup yields CDR1 SGHVS and CDR2 FQNEAQ. V was trimmed by 2 bases and J by 3 bases, leaving 14 bases between them. The complete variable domain, with remaining parts taken from reference TRBV7-8 and TRBJ2-7, reads GAGVSQSPRYKVAKRGQDVALRCDPISGHVSLFWYQQALGQGPEFLTYFQNEAQLDKSGLPSDRFFAERPEGSVSTLKIQRTQQEDSAVYLCASSLSGNANYEQYFGPGTRLTVT.

This clone was seen once. The chain joins TRBV5-4 to TRBJ2-7, with D tentatively TRBD2 (6 bases). CDR1 SGHNT and CDR2 YYREEE come from the germline V gene (reference sequence). Trimming left V 1 base short and J 3 bases short, with 17 bases between. CDR3 length equals 16 residues. This CDR3 is CASSLFGSSPLYEQYF. DNA of the CDR3: TGTGCCAGCAGCTTGTTCGGGAGTAGCCCACTCTACGAGCAGTACTTC.

The rearrangement uses TRBV9 and TRBJ1-3; perhaps TRBD1 as D (5 bases). V was cut by 2 bases and J by 4 bases, with 19 bases left in between. From germline, CDR1 is SGDLS and CDR2 YYNGEE. This CDR3 has 17 residues. The CDR3 spells CASSVGGAALGGNTIYF. The CDR3 DNA reads TGTGCCAGCAGCGTGGGAGGGGCCGCCCTTGGGGGAAACACCATATATTTT.

This clone was detected once. V is TRBV6-1 and J is TRBJ1-3; unclear D gene. V gave up 3 bases and J gave up 1 base, with 10 bases separating them. The CDR3 is 15 amino acids. Germline V gene sequence: CDR1 MNHNS, CDR2 SASEGT. Written as DNA, the CDR3 is TGTGCCAGCAGTGATTTGTCGACATCTGGAAACACCATATATTTT. As protein: CASSDLSTSGNTIYF.

The chain couples TRBV10-3 to TRBJ2-7; TRBD1 aligns across 10 bases. Germline assignment: CDR1 ENHRY and CDR2 SYGVKD. The CDR3 covers 15 residues. V dropped 3 bases and J dropped 5; count of bases not matched to a gene: 7. The CDR3 bases are TGTGCCATCAGTGAAGGGGACAGGGGACAAAACGAGCAGTACTTC. The encoded protein is CAISEGDRGQNEQYF.

J is TRBJ1-2 and V is TRBV12-3 or TRBV12-4; 7 nucleotides agree with TRBD1. The CDR3 sequence is 13 residues long. The V gene end was trimmed by 4 bases and the J gene end by 7 bases; junction bases not matched to a gene: 6. The CDR3 region has the DNA TGTGCCAGCAGTTATGACAGGGCCTCTGGCTACACCTTC. It codes for CASSYDRASGYTF.

This clone was observed a single time. The chain couples TRBV6-5 to TRBJ1-2; D not certain. CDR1 is MNHEY and CDR2 is SVGAGI in the germline V gene. The V end was cut by 0 bases, the J end by 4 bases, with 12 bases between. CDR3 size: 15 residues. The CDR3 here is CASSYSFPNSYGYTF. CDR3 bases: TGTGCCAGCAGTTACTCGTTTCCTAACAGCTATGGCTACACCTTC.

At least ten counts were recorded for this clone. J is TRBJ1-6 and V is TRBV6-5; 8 bases are shared with TRBD1. Germline V CDR1 and CDR2: MNHEY, SVGAGI. V trimming: 0 bases; J trimming: 9 bases; junction bases outside the gene matches: 7. The CDR3 is 16 residues long. The CDR3 is CASSYSNAGGASPLHF. CDR3 coding DNA: TGTGCCAGCAGTTACTCGAACGCAGGGGGCGCTTCACCCCTCCACTTT.

This chain joins TRBV5-1 and TRBJ2-5, with TRBD2 identical over 8 bases. Unmatched junction bases numbered 13, after V lost 4 bases and J lost 2 bases. This CDR3 is built from 17 residues. From germline, CDR1 is SGHRS and CDR2 YFSETQ. The CDR3 reads CASSISSGNVGQETQYF. In DNA, the CDR3 is TGCGCCAGCAGCATAAGTAGCGGGAACGTGGGGCAAGAGACCCAGTACTTC.

The V gene is TRBV5-5, the J gene TRBJ1-1, with 8 nucleotides matching TRBD1. The germline V gene has CDR1 SGHKS and CDR2 YYEKEE (reference sequence). This CDR3 has 17 residues. V gave up 1 base and J gave up 10 bases; unmatched junction bases: 18. This CDR3 reads CASSLSSGTGLSLGAFF. The CDR3 DNA is TGTGCCAGCAGCTTGAGCTCCGGGACAGGCCTTTCTTTGGGAGCTTTCTTT.

This chain joins TRBV2 and TRBJ1-1; a weak D match, TRBD1 (6 bases). Germline V gives CDR1 SNHLY, CDR2 FYNNEI. The CDR3 contains 14 residues. The V gene lost 0 bases and the J gene lost 5 bases, with 10 bases spanning the gap. The CDR3: CASSEATGTTEAFF. The CDR3 coding sequence is TGTGCCAGCAGTGAAGCGACAGGAACGACTGAAGCTTTCTTT.

This clone has a handful of counts. The gene calls are TRBV11-2 and TRBJ2-7, with D possibly being TRBD2 (5 bases). The germline V gene encodes CDR1 SGHAT and CDR2 FQNNGV. The CDR3 has 15 amino acids. The V and J ends lost 2 bases and 4 bases respectively, with 15 bases between them. As DNA, the CDR3 is TGTGCCAGCAGCTTAATCCCCTCCGGGAAGTACGAGCAGTACTTC. It translates to CASSLIPSGKYEQYF.

The J gene is TRBJ1-3, the V gene TRBV15; no firm D call. V was trimmed by 0 bases and J by 2 bases, leaving 11 bases between them. CDR3 size: 16 residues. Per the germline V gene, CDR1 is LNHNV and CDR2 is YYDKDF (reference sequence). The CDR3 is CATSREPAGTGNTIYF. DNA for the CDR3: TGTGCCACCAGCAGAGAACCGGCAGGAACTGGAAACACCATATATTTT.

The chain couples TRBV6-2 or TRBV6-3 to TRBJ2-7; D is unclear. V was clipped by 2 bases and J by 4 bases, with 12 bases between them. The germline CDR1 and CDR2 sequences are MNHEY and SVGEGT. The CDR3 length is 14 residues. The CDR3 reads CASSYGGRFYEQYF. CDR3 nucleotides: TGTGCCAGCAGTTACGGCGGCAGATTTTACGAGCAGTACTTC.